This T cell receptor beta chain was documented in a study of shared clonotypes between healthy human individuals. Study overall: CD8 memory received one plate per donor, CD8 naive two, CD4 memory three and CD4 naive three. Study observations and caveats: Depth was large, yet rarefaction showed that sorted-subset sequencing was incomplete. Non-shared clonotypes had lower generation probabilities than those shared by all four donors.

Study processing details: Filtering differed since immunoSEQ provided only junctions, with no quality scores. Assay used: immunoSEQ multiplex PCR; TCRdb lists only in-frame clones, some missing. The V and J calls and clone size come from that table; D and trimming were worked out from the DNA. The sample lists about 96,000 clones, roughly three quarters seen once, with approximately 53% in the top ten. On this clone: Its antigen remains unidentified.

This clonotype was obtained from a man aged 25-45 years in good health. Sequencing was performed on memory CD8+ T cells sorted from blood. Subset denoted: CD45RO+ cells pooled with CCR7-negative TemRA cells.

In DNA, the CDR3 is TGTGCCAGCAGTTTATCCCCAGGGGGCGACGGCTACACCTTC. Encoded protein: CASSLSPGGDGYTF. The rearrangement uses TRBV27 and TRBJ1-2, with 8 bases lining up with TRBD1. V lost 0 bases, J lost 8 bases, and 5 bases stayed unmatched. Germline CDR1 and CDR2: MNHEY and SMNVEV (reference sequence). The CDR3 runs 14 residues.